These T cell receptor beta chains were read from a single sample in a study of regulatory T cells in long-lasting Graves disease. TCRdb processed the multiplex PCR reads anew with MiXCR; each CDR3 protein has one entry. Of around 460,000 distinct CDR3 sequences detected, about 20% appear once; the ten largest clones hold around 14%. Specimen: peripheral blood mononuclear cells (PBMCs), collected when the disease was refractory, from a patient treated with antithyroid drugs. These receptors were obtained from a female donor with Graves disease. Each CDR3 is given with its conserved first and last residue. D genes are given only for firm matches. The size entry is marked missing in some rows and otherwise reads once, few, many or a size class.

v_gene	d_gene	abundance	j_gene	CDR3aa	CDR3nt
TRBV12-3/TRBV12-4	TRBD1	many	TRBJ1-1	CASRKGQRNTEAFF	TGTGCCAGCAGAAAGGGACAGCGGAACACTGAAGCTTTCTTT
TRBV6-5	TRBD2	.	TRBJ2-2	CASSSDSGTKNTGELFF	TGTGCCAGCAGTTCAGATAGCGGGACTAAGAACACCGGGGAGCTGTTTTTT
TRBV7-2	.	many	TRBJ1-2	CASSLALETGGYTF	TGTGCCAGCAGCTTAGCGCTAGAGACGGGTGGCTACACCTTC
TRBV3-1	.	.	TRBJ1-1	CASSQEGRQTEAFF	TGTGCCAGCAGCCAAGAAGGGAGGCAGACTGAAGCTTTCTTT
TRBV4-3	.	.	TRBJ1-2	CASSQDSAIEFGGYTF	TGCGCCAGCAGCCAAGATTCCGCTATCGAATTTGGTGGCTACACCTTC
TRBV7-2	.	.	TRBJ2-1	CASSLSPDNEQFF	TGCGCCAGCAGCTTGAGCCCGGACAATGAGCAGTTCTTC
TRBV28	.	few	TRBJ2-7	CASSPSASYEQYF	TGTGCCAGCAGCCCCTCCGCTTCCTACGAGCAGTACTTC
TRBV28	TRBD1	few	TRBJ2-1	CASSRPGQGVDEQFF	TGTGCCAGCAGTCGTCCGGGACAGGGGGTGGATGAGCAGTTCTTC
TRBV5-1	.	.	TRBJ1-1	CASSFNPGLGTEAFF	TGCGCCAGCAGCTTTAATCCGGGGCTCGGCACTGAAGCTTTCTTT
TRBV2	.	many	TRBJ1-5	CASSTGRLGGNQPQHF	TGTGCCAGCAGTACAGGGCGACTCGGGGGCAATCAGCCCCAGCATTTT
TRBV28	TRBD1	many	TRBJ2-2	CASRRQGARGGELFF	TGTGCCAGCAGGAGACAGGGGGCGCGGGGCGGGGAGCTGTTTTTT
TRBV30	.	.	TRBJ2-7	CAWGPGAGEQYF	TGTGCCTGGGGCCCGGGGGCGGGCGAGCAGTACTTC
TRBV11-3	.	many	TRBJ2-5	CAGSLVETQYF	TGTGCCGGCAGCTTAGTGGAGACCCAGTACTTC
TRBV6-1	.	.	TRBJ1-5	CASGQGLGQPPHF	TGTGCCAGCGGCCAGGGATTGGGTCAGCCCCCGCATTTT
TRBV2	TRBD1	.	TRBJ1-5	CASSTGWVQPQHF	TGTGCCAGCTCGACAGGGTGGGTTCAGCCCCAGCATTTT
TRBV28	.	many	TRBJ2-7	CASSLLGGRGEQYF	TGTGCCAGCAGTCTCCTGGGGGGGCGGGGCGAGCAGTACTTC
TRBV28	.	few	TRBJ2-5	CASAVQSAGETQYF	TGTGCCAGCGCCGTGCAATCTGCGGGGGAGACCCAGTACTTC
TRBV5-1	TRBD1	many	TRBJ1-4	CASSLRTGGSEKLFF	TGCGCCAGCAGCTTGCGTACAGGGGGGAGTGAAAAACTGTTTTTT
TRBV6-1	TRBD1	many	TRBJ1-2	CASSDSGQASDYGYTF	TGTGCCAGCAGTGACTCCGGACAGGCATCCGACTATGGCTACACCTTC
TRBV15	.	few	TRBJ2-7	CATSRLTDTLSGEQYF	TGTGCCACCAGCAGATTGACAGATACCCTTTCGGGCGAGCAGTACTTC
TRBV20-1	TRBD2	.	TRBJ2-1	CSAKEAGLTYNEQFF	TGCAGTGCAAAAGAAGCGGGACTCACCTACAATGAGCAGTTCTTC
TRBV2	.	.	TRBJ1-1	CASSEYGTLNTEAFF	TGTGCCAGCAGTGAATATGGCACACTAAACACTGAAGCTTTCTTT
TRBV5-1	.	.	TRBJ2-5	CASSLSGASQETQYF	TGCGCCAGCAGCTTGTCTGGGGCTTCCCAAGAGACCCAGTACTTC
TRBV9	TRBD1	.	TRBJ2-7	CASSLGGTGDSYEQYF	TGTGCCAGCAGCCTGGGCGGGACAGGGGATTCCTACGAGCAGTACTTC
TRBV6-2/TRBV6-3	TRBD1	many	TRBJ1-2	CASSFNRGWGYTF	TGTGCCAGCAGTTTTAACAGGGGATGGGGCTACACCTTC
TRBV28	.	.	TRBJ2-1	CASSLTSSYNEQFF	TGTGCCAGCAGCCTCACGAGCTCCTACAATGAGCAGTTCTTC
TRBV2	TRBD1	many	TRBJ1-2	CASRGQGIYGYTF	TGTGCCAGCAGGGGACAGGGGATCTATGGCTACACCTTC
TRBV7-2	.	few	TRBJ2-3	CASSSVRADTQYF	TGTGCCAGCAGCTCCGTGAGGGCAGATACGCAGTATTTT
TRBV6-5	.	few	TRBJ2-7	CASSYSRVHEQYF	TGTGCCAGCAGTTACTCCAGGGTCCACGAGCAGTACTTC
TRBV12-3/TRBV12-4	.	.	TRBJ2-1	CASSFPPASNEQFF	TGTGCCAGCAGTTTTCCTCCCGCGTCTAATGAGCAGTTCTTC
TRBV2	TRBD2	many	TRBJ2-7	CASSSGLAGDEQYF	TGTGCCAGCAGCTCCGGACTAGCGGGGGACGAGCAGTACTTC
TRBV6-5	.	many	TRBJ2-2	CASSYALTGELFF	TGTGCCAGCAGTTACGCCTTAACCGGGGAGCTGTTTTTT
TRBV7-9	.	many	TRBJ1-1	CASSLDLGRTTEAFF	TGTGCCAGCAGCTTAGACCTGGGTCGGACCACTGAAGCTTTCTTT
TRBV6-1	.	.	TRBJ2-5	CASSTGTRFNLGDRGTQYF	TGTGCCAGCAGTACCGGGACACGGTTTAATTTGGGGGACCGAGGGACCCAGTACTTC
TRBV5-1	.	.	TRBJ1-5	CASSLRDSFNQPQHF	TGCGCCAGCAGCTTGCGCGACAGCTTCAATCAGCCCCAGCATTTT
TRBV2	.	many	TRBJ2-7	CASIPGSAAEQYF	TGTGCCAGCATACCCGGGAGTGCGGCGGAGCAGTACTTC
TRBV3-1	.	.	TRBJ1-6	CASSQRQTNSPLHF	TGTGCCAGCAGCCAAAGGCAAACGAATTCACCCCTCCACTTT
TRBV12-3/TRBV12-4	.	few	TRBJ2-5	CASSPPFPGFSEETQYF	TGTGCCAGCTCACCCCCATTCCCGGGATTCTCGGAAGAGACCCAGTACTTC
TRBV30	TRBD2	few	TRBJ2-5	CAWSVSKREHRETQYF	TGTGCCTGGAGTGTTTCGAAGCGGGAGCATAGAGAGACCCAGTACTTC
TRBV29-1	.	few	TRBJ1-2	CSVEDRGWGYTF	TGCAGCGTTGAAGATCGCGGGTGGGGCTACACCTTC
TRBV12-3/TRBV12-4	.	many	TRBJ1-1	CASRRLVGNTEAFF	TGTGCCAGCAGACGATTAGTAGGGAACACTGAAGCTTTCTTT
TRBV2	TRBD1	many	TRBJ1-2	CATIHRGYGYTF	TGTGCCACCATTCACAGGGGATATGGCTACACCTTC
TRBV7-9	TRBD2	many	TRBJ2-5	CASSPDWGLEQETQYF	TGTGCCAGCAGCCCGGATTGGGGACTAGAACAAGAGACCCAGTACTTC
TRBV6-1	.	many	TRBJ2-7	CASSRRSPIGEQYF	TGTGCCAGCAGCCGGAGATCCCCCATAGGCGAGCAGTACTTC
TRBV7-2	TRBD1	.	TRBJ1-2	CASRPGQGGNYGYTF	TGTGCCAGCAGACCTGGACAGGGGGGTAACTATGGCTACACCTTC
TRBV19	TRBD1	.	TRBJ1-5	CASSIQGQGNQPQHF	TGTGCCAGTAGTATTCAGGGACAGGGGAATCAGCCCCAGCATTTT
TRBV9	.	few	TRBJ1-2	CASSADRPPYGYTF	TGTGCCAGCAGCGCTGACAGGCCGCCCTATGGCTACACCTTC
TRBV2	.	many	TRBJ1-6	CASKRGGSSYNSPLHF	TGTGCCAGCAAGAGGGGAGGCAGCTCCTATAATTCACCCCTCCACTTT
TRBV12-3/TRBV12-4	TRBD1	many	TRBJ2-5	CASSETGEEETQYF	TGTGCCAGCAGTGAGACAGGGGAAGAAGAGACCCAGTACTTC
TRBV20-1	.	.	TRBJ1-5	CSARENPGNQPQHF	TGCAGTGCTAGAGAGAACCCCGGCAATCAGCCCCAGCATTTT
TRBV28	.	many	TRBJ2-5	CASSLREVPQETQYF	TGTGCCAGCAGTTTGAGGGAAGTCCCCCAAGAGACCCAGTACTTC
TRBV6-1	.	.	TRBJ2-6	CASSETPSSGANVLTF	TGTGCCAGCAGTGAAACCCCTTCCTCTGGGGCCAACGTCCTGACTTTC